The rows below give T cell receptor beta chains drawn from one sample of a study of T-cell memory formation after mild COVID-19. Each CDR3 protein is one row after TCRdb ran MiXCR on the 5' RACE reads. The repertoire includes about 50,000 distinct CDR3 sequences, approximately 9% of them detected once, and 12% sits in the top ten. The sequenced sample was PBMCs or a T cell subset sorted from them (not recorded which). The receptors come from an adult woman who had mild COVID-19 (a few samples of this study predate the infection). Cell type and time point are not known. The CDR3 runs from the conserved cysteine through the conserved F or W. The order of the fields is V gene, D gene, J gene, clone size, CDR3 DNA, CDR3 protein. A D gene is named only where the DNA matches it firmly. Size is omitted from some rows. Given values are once, few, many or a class for expanded clones.

TRBV5-4	TRBD1	TRBJ2-7	many	TGTGCCAGCAGCTTGGCCGGTATCGGACAGGGGGACGAGCAGTACTTC	CASSLAGIGQGDEQYF
TRBV12-3/TRBV12-4	TRBD2	TRBJ2-7	few	TGTGCCAGCAGTTTTGCGGGAGGGTACGAGCAGTACTTC	CASSFAGGYEQYF
TRBV4-2	TRBD1	TRBJ1-2	.	TGTGCCAGCAGCCCACGGGACAGGGATAGGGGCTACACCTTC	CASSPRDRDRGYTF
TRBV7-3	TRBD2	TRBJ2-5	.	TGTGCCAGCAGCCCGGGGGGGCCCTTGGAGACCCAGTACTTC	CASSPGGPLETQYF
TRBV4-1	.	TRBJ2-5	.	TGCGCCAGCAGCCAAGCCGGACCGAAAGAGACCCAGTACTTC	CASSQAGPKETQYF
TRBV7-2	.	TRBJ2-5	many	TGTGCCAGCAGCTTAGCGGGCCGGGGGGAGACCCAGTACTTC	CASSLAGRGETQYF
TRBV5-1	.	TRBJ2-2	few	TGCGCCAGCAGCTTCTCGACTAGGGGGACCGGGGAGCTGTTTTTT	CASSFSTRGTGELFF
TRBV11-2	.	TRBJ2-1	many	TGTGCCAGCAGCTTACGGACGGTCCGGGGCCCAGCCCCCTACAATGAGCAGTTCTTC	CASSLRTVRGPAPYNEQFF
TRBV25-1	.	TRBJ2-7	.	TGTGCCAGCACCATAGGACAGTCCGAGCAGTACTTC	CASTIGQSEQYF
TRBV4-2	.	TRBJ2-1	many	TGTGCCAGCAGCCATGACCCGGGAGGCAAAAGGGGGGACAATGAGCAGTTCTTC	CASSHDPGGKRGDNEQFF
TRBV9	.	TRBJ2-1	many	TGTGCCAGCAGCGTAGGCTCGGTGATTTACAATGAGCAGTTCTTC	CASSVGSVIYNEQFF
TRBV29-1	.	TRBJ2-1	.	TGCAGCACAAGAGCCCAGGGATCCAGTGAGCAGTTCTTC	CSTRAQGSSEQFF
TRBV7-2	.	TRBJ1-4	.	TGTGCCAGCAGCTTAGCGGCAGGGTCGAGTGAAAAACTGTTTTTT	CASSLAAGSSEKLFF
TRBV10-3	.	TRBJ1-1	many	TGTGCCATCAGTGAGTTTGAGGCGAACACTGAAGCTTTCTTT	CAISEFEANTEAFF
TRBV2	.	TRBJ2-1	.	TGTGCCAGCAGTCAGAGGGTTACAAGCGATGAGCAGTTCTTC	CASSQRVTSDEQFF
TRBV7-9	.	TRBJ2-2	.	TGTGCCAGCAGCTTTTCGGGCGGGGAGCTGTTTTTT	CASSFSGGELFF
TRBV18	.	TRBJ2-7	few	TGTGCCAGCTCACCACCCCTCCGATCCTACGAGCAGTACTTC	CASSPPLRSYEQYF
TRBV10-2	TRBD2	TRBJ2-7	many	TGCGCCAGCAGTGAAGGCCAGGGAGGGCCCTACGAGCAGTACTTC	CASSEGQGGPYEQYF
TRBV29-1	.	TRBJ2-7	few	TGCAGCGTTGGCTACCCCTACGAGCAGTACTTC	CSVGYPYEQYF
TRBV12-5	TRBD2	TRBJ2-2	many	TGTGCTAGTGGTTCCCCTGCCGGACTAGCGGGACTCACCGGGGAGCTGTTTTTT	CASGSPAGLAGLTGELFF
TRBV4-2	.	TRBJ1-2	.	TGTGCCAGCAGCCCTTCGATGGGCAGGGAGGATGGCTACACCTTC	CASSPSMGREDGYTF
TRBV20-1	TRBD1	TRBJ1-1	many	TGCAGGGGACAGGGAGGCCCCGGTGAAGCTTTCTTT	CRGQGGPGEAFF
TRBV5-1	TRBD2	TRBJ2-1	.	TGCGCCAGCAGCTCCCTTAGCGGGGGCCTCTCCTACAATGAGCAGTTCTTC	CASSSLSGGLSYNEQFF
TRBV7-8	TRBD2	TRBJ2-4	.	TGTGCCAGCAGGTCGAAGGAGCGGGGGCACAAAAACATTCAGTACTTC	CASRSKERGHKNIQYF
TRBV20-1	.	TRBJ2-1	.	TGCAGTGCTAGGGAGGAGCAGTTCTTC	CSAREEQFF
TRBV20-1	TRBD2	TRBJ2-1	many	TGCAGTGCGGGGACTAGCGGGAAAAACAATGAGCAGTTCTTC	CSAGTSGKNNEQFF
TRBV18	.	TRBJ2-1	few	TGTGCCAGCTCACCAACGGGGACCAATGAGCAGTTCTTC	CASSPTGTNEQFF
TRBV20-1	.	TRBJ2-4	many	TGCAGTGCCTCTAGGGCAGGGGGGACCAAAAACATTCAGTACTTC	CSASRAGGTKNIQYF
TRBV4-2	.	TRBJ2-2	few	TGTGCCAGCAGCCAAGACGGAGTTCGTGGGGCCGGGGAGCTGTTTTTT	CASSQDGVRGAGELFF
TRBV20-1	TRBD1	TRBJ2-3	few	TGCAGTGCGAAACAGGGGGCCGGCACAGATACGCAGTATTTT	CSAKQGAGTDTQYF
TRBV7-8	.	TRBJ1-2	.	TGTGCCAGCAGCTTAGTTGAGGGGCGCGATGGCTACACCTTC	CASSLVEGRDGYTF
TRBV20-1	.	TRBJ2-7	.	TGCAGTGCCTTCGGGGGGCGCGAGCAGTACTTC	CSAFGGREQYF
TRBV10-3	TRBD1	TRBJ2-1	.	TGTGCCATCAGTGGTGGACAGGGGATACATGAGCAGTTCTTC	CAISGGQGIHEQFF
TRBV23-1	.	TRBJ2-1	few	TGCGCCAGCAAGTACAGGTTCGGGAATGAGCAGTTCTTC	CASKYRFGNEQFF
TRBV7-2	.	TRBJ2-1	.	TGTGCCAGCACGCCCAGGACAACTTACAATGAGCAGTTCTTC	CASTPRTTYNEQFF
TRBV19	TRBD1	TRBJ1-5	.	TGTGCCAGTAGTATTTGGGGACAGGGCATTCAGCCCCAGCATTTT	CASSIWGQGIQPQHF
TRBV6-5	TRBD2	TRBJ2-1	many	TGTGCCAGCATAAGTACCAGCGGGAGTTCCTACAATGAGCAGTTCTTC	CASISTSGSSYNEQFF
TRBV5-4	TRBD2	TRBJ2-5	.	TGTGCCAGCAGTCCAACGACGGCCGGGGGGGAGACCCAGTACTTC	CASSPTTAGGETQYF
TRBV20-1	.	TRBJ1-1	few	TGCAGTGCTAGAGGAACAGGGCATCGCGGCGCTGAAGCTTTCTTT	CSARGTGHRGAEAFF
TRBV20-1	.	TRBJ2-1	many	TGCAGTGCTAGAGAAGATGGGAATGAGCAGTTCTTC	CSAREDGNEQFF
TRBV28	TRBD2	TRBJ2-1	.	TGTGCCAGCAGTCACGGGACGAGCGGGAGTCCGCGGTACAATGAGCAGTTCTTC	CASSHGTSGSPRYNEQFF
TRBV11-2	.	TRBJ2-5	medium-sized	TGTGCCAGCAGAGATAACAAGTGGAAAGAGACCCAGTACTTC	CASRDNKWKETQYF
TRBV20-1	.	TRBJ1-4	.	TGCAGTGTCATAGACGGGCGTAAACTGTTTTTC	CSVIDGRKLFF
TRBV20-1	.	TRBJ1-2	many	TGCAGTGCTAGAGATATTCGGTCCCCCTATGGCTACACCTTC	CSARDIRSPYGYTF
TRBV20-1	TRBD1	TRBJ2-7	.	TGCAGTGTTGGACAGGGGGTCTCCTACGAGCAGTACTTC	CSVGQGVSYEQYF
TRBV7-2	.	TRBJ2-7	many	TGTGCCAGCAGCTCTTTAGGGGGTGGGCAGGGCTACGAGCAGTACTTC	CASSSLGGGQGYEQYF
TRBV2	TRBD1	TRBJ2-7	.	TGTGCCAGCAGTAAAGGGACAGGGGTAAGCGAGCAGTACTTC	CASSKGTGVSEQYF
TRBV27	.	TRBJ2-1	many	TGTGCCAGCAGTCGATACCGGGACTCAGGCCAGTTCTTC	CASSRYRDSGQFF
TRBV7-9	TRBD2	TRBJ2-1	.	TGTGCCAGCAGACTAGCGGGATTGGCAAATGAGCAGTTCTTC	CASRLAGLANEQFF
TRBV6-2/TRBV6-3	.	TRBJ2-7	few	TGTGCCAGCAGTACGGCCGGAGCCTCCTACGAGCAGTACTTC	CASSTAGASYEQYF